This TCR beta chain was recorded in a study of blood T cells in healthy people across ages. In terms of origin and age, donors were healthy Caucasian individuals from Russia aged 6 to 90. No fewer than 7 million PBMCs went into each sample. The use of a sample-barcoded 5' primer and a J-beta primer mix characterized a second PCR of about 6 to 11 cycles. Sequencing yielded, for each sample, at least 3 million paired-end reads carrying CDR3. TCRdb reprocessed the 5' RACE reads with MiXCR, giving one entry per CDR3 protein. The sample includes 1.5 million to 2 million distinct CDR3 sequences, roughly 52% of them seen just once. CDR1 and CDR2 (germline): DFQATT, SNEGSKA (reference sequence). V lost 3 bases, J lost 10 bases, and 3 bases stayed unmatched. CDR3 length: 12 residues. This clonotype was seen a handful of times. The antigen is unknown. Findings and caveats of the study: Strongly correlated with naive T cell percentage was TCR beta diversity.

The chain carries TRBV20-1 and TRBJ1-6, with 7 bases matching TRBD1. This receptor was identified in a woman aged 40 to 50 in good health. The material sequenced was blood. The CDR3 nucleotides are TGCAGTGCTAGGACAGGGCCCTCACCCCTCCACTTT. It is translated as CSARTGPSPLHF.